This TCR beta chain originates from a study of blood T cell repertoires in COVID-19. Across the whole study: Acute and convalescent COVID-19 samples came from the United States, Italy and Spain. The analysed material was cDNA or gDNA that came from T cells, B-cell-depleted T cells, or PBMCs.

Original data processing: The authors estimated nucleated cell counts from reference gene primer amplification. Only in-frame clones appear in the TCRdb table, and some are missing; sequencing was by immunoSEQ multiplex PCR. V and J calls plus clone size are reproduced from that table; the DNA served to infer D and trimming. The data hold some 90,000 clones, with 70% to 85% observed a single time. The V and J ends lost 5 bases and 1 base respectively, with 9 bases between them. Germline CDR1 LNHDA, CDR2 SQIVND (reference sequence). CDR3 length equals 14 residues. This TCR came from a man aged 65 to 85 with active or convalescent COVID-19. The rearrangement uses TRBV19 and TRBJ2-1; tentatively, D is TRBD1 (5 bases). Sequencing was performed on peripheral blood. The CDR3 is CASSLPGSYNEQFF. In nucleotides, the CDR3 is TGTGCCAGTAGTCTCCCAGGGTCCTACAATGAGCAGTTCTTC. The entire variable domain, with the rest obtained from reference TRBV19 and TRBJ2-1, is as follows: DGGITQSPKYLFRKEGQNVTLSCEQNLNHDAMYWYRQDPGQGLRLIYYSQIVNDFQKGDIAEGYSVSREKKESFPLTVTSAQKNPTAFYLCASSLPGSYNEQFFGPGTRLTVL.